Below are 7 T cell receptor beta chains sequenced from a single sample in a study of Ad26.COV2.S vaccination and SARS-CoV-2 variants. The treatment here: around 19 received Ad26.COV2.S at low or high dose, single or two shots; about 5 received placebo; per-sample allocation not given. Sampling occurred on day 63 after the first vaccine or placebo injection. Here immunoSEQ multiplex PCR was the method, and the copy in TCRdb shows in-frame clones only, minus some. Among about 350,000 clones, 86% were seen once, and the ten largest hold approximately 12%. The input for sequencing was peripheral blood, taken in a trial of Ad26.COV2.S vaccine versus placebo. All receptors derive from a person between 18 and 60 years old who received the Ad26.COV2.S COVID-19 vaccine or a placebo.

The chain combines TRBV7-2 with TRBJ2-2, with 14 bases lining up with TRBD2. The CDR3 is made up of 15 amino acids. Unmatched junction bases numbered 2, after V lost 3 bases and J lost 8 bases. Germline CDR1 and CDR2: SGHTA and FQGNSA. CDR3 amino acids: CASSLTSGGEGELFF. CDR3 nucleotide sequence: TGTGCCAGCAGCTTGACTAGCGGGGGGGAAGGGGAGCTGTTTTTT. The full variable domain, rest sourced from reference TRBV7-2 and TRBJ2-2, is GAGVSQSPSNKVTEKGKDVELRCDPISGHTALYWYRQSLGQGLEFLIYFQGNSAPDKSGLPSDRFSAERTGGSVSTLTIQRTQQEDSAVYLCASSLTSGGEGELFFGEGSRLTVL.

The rearrangement joins TRBV11-3 to TRBJ2-3; D gene ambiguous. V was cut by 6 bases and J by 2 bases, with 9 bases left in between. Germline V gene lookup returns CDR1 SGHNT and CDR2 YENEEA. This CDR3 has 13 residues. DNA for the CDR3: TGTGCCAGCAGTTTGAGTTTCACAGATACGCAGTATTTT. Its protein product is CASSLSFTDTQYF.

V usage is TRBV7-9 and J usage is TRBJ2-2; no clear D gene. This CDR3 contains 17 residues. V was clipped by 8 bases and J by 0 bases, with 19 bases between them. Looked up from germline, CDR1 is SEHNR and CDR2 is FQNEAQ (reference sequence). DNA for the CDR3: TGTGCCAGCTTAGGCCTACGTTCTGCGGCGAACACCGGGGAGCTGTTTTTT. It is translated as CASLGLRSAANTGELFF.

This clone is a singleton in its sample. V is TRBV6-2 or TRBV6-3 and J is TRBJ2-7; D remains unclear. V dropped 2 bases and J dropped 2 bases, with 22 bases sitting between them. The CDR3 runs 18 residues. Germline values: CDR1 MNHEY, CDR2 SVGEGT. The CDR3, as DNA: TGTGCCAGCAGTTACCCATTGACGAGTACTTATCATCCCTACGAGCAGTACTTC. This codes for CASSYPLTSTYHPYEQYF.

This rearrangement joins TRBV7-2 to TRBJ2-1; D might be TRBD2 (6 bases). This CDR3 region has 14 residues. Between the trimmed V and J ends, which lost 1 base and 7 bases, there was a span of 11 bases. Per the germline V gene, CDR1 is SGHTA and CDR2 is FQGNSA. CDR3 bases: TGTGCCAGCAGCTTAGGGTCCAGCGGGAATGAGCAGTTCTTC. Amino acids: CASSLGSSGNEQFF.

The genes are TRBV19 and TRBJ1-5; 7 bases match TRBD1. The ends lost 6 bases at V and 0 bases at J; junction bases unmatched: 5. This CDR3 contains 15 residues. The germline V gene encodes CDR1 LNHDA and CDR2 SQIVND (reference sequence). CDR3 DNA sequence: TGTGCCAGTAGACAGGGGCCAAATAGCAATCAGCCCCAGCATTTT. This encodes CASRQGPNSNQPQHF.

The chain carries TRBV6-2 or TRBV6-3 and TRBJ1-3; the D is unclear. This CDR3 has 14 amino acids. Germline lookup yields CDR1 MNHEY and CDR2 SVGEGT. Trimming removed 6 bases from V and 1 base from J, with 10 bases in between. CDR3 loop: CASSPNQSGNTIYF. Written as DNA, the CDR3 is TGTGCCAGCAGCCCGAACCAGTCTGGAAACACCATATATTTT.